The clone carrying this T cell receptor beta chain was seen only a few times. No antigen is known for it. The data derive from a study of identical twins. Using its own MiXCR run on the 5' RACE reads, TCRdb lists one record per CDR3 protein. The table records 500,000 to 550,000 distinct CDR3 sequences, around 20% of them present only once. Study-level findings and limits: Fewer insertions marked abundant cord blood beta clonotypes; young adult naive trended weakly, memory not at all.

This sample was shared with a second study, whose subject was T cells expressing NK-cell markers.

The sequenced sample was CD4+ T cells sorted from blood. This clonotype originated in a woman aged 18 to 35 in good health.

The CDR3 DNA sequence: TGTGCCAGCAGCCAGCTGGGGGACGGCTACACCTTC. It encodes CASSQLGDGYTF. This rearrangement joins TRBV3-1 to TRBJ1-2, with a tentative D call TRBD1 (5 bases). Trimming removed 3 bases at V and 8 bases at J, with 10 bases between. CDR3 length: 12 amino acids. Per the germline V gene, CDR1 is LGHDT and CDR2 is YNNKEL (reference sequence).